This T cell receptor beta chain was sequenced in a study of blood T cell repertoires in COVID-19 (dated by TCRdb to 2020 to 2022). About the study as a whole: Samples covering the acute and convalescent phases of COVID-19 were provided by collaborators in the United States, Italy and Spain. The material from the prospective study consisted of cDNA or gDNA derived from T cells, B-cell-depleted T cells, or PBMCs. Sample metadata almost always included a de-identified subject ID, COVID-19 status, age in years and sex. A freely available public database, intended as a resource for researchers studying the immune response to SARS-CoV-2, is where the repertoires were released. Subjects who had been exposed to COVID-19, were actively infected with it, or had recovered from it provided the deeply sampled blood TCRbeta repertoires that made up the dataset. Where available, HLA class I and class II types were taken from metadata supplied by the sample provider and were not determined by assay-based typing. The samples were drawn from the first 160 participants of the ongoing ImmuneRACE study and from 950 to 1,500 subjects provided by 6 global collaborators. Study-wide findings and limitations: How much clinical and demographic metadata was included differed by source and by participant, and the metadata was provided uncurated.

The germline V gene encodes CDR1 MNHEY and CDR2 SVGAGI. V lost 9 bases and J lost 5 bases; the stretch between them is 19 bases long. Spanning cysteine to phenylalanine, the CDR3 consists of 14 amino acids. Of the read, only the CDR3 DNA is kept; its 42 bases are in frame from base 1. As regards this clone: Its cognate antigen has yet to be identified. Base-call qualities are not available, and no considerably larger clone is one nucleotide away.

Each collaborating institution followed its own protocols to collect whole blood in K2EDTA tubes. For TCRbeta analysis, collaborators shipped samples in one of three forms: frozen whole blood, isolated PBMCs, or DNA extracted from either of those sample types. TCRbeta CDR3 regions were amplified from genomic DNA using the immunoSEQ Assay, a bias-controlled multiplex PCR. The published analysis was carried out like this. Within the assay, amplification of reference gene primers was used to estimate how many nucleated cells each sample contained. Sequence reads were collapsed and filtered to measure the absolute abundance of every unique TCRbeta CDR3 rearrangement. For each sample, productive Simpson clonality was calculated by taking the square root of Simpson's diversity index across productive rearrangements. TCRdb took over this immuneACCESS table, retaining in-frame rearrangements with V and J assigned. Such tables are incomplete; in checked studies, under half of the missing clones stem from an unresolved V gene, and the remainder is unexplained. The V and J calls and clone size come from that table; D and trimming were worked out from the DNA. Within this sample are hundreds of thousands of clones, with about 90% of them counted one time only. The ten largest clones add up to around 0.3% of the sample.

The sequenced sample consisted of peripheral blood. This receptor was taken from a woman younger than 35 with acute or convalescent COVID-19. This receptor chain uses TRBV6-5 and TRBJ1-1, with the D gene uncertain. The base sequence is TGTGCCAGGCATGGGTGCCCGGCGGAAACTGAAGCTTTCTTT. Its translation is CARHGCPAETEAFF.